The sequence of this TCR beta chain was determined in a study of T-cell memory formation after mild COVID-19. The V end lost 1 base, the J end lost 0 bases, and 7 bases lay between the germline ends. Germline V gene lookup returns CDR1 LGHNA and CDR2 YNFKEQ. The CDR3 contains 15 residues. This clonotype was seen only a few times. Its specificity is unknown. General observations from the study: There were some responding clones in pre-infection memory, which suggested that cross-reactive memory had joined. Day 15 to 85 contractors were CD4/CD8 balanced; later expanders leaned CD4+. CD8+ contracting clones occupied EMRA, while CD4+ ones occupied mainly CM and EM.

TCRalpha and TCRbeta libraries used 5'RACE with constant-segment primers and UMIs. MiXCR was run by TCRdb on the 5' RACE reads, yielding one entry per CDR3 protein. The sample lists about 170,000 distinct CDR3 sequences; roughly 13% were seen once. J is TRBJ2-1 and V is TRBV4-2, with unresolved D. Sequencing was performed on PBMCs or a T cell subset sorted from them (not recorded which). The source of this sequence is a man aged 18 to 30 who had mild COVID-19 (a few samples of this study predate the infection). Cell type and time point are not known. DNA of the CDR3: TGTGCCAGCAGCCAAGGTACGAGCTCCTACAATGAGCAGTTCTTC. This codes for CASSQGTSSYNEQFF.